This passage covers 7 T cell receptor beta chains from one sample sequenced in a study of cytomegalovirus exposure and HLA in healthy donors. A multiplex PCR was run with 60 Vbeta primers and 13 Jbeta primers. Profiling relied on immunoSEQ multiplex PCR, and the TCRdb table lists in-frame clones only, not all of them. The top ten clones hold roughly 13% of a sample with about 82,000 clones, around 79% of them seen once. Sequenced input: PBMCs. These receptors were obtained from a human donor in good health.

This clone was observed a few times. This chain joins TRBV5-1 and TRBJ1-1; 9 bases match TRBD1. The CDR3 has 13 residues. The germline V gene encodes CDR1 SGHRS and CDR2 YFSETQ. V dropped 5 bases and J dropped 5; count of bases not matched to a gene: 4. The CDR3 spells CASRTGTGTEAFF. CDR3 DNA sequence: TGCGCCAGCAGAACCGGGACAGGGACTGAAGCTTTCTTT. Using reference TRBV5-1 and TRBJ1-1 for the parts outside the CDR3, the full variable domain is KAGVTQTPRYLIKTRGQQVTLSCSPISGHRSVSWYQQTPGQGLQFLFEYFSETQRNKGNFPGRFSGRQFSNSRSEMNVSTLELGDSALYLCASRTGTGTEAFFGQGTRLTVV.

The rearrangement joins TRBV30 to TRBJ2-3; no firm D call. In germline, CDR1 is GTSNPN, CDR2 SVGIG (reference sequence). V was clipped by 0 bases and J by 0 bases, with 10 bases between them. CDR3 size: 15 residues. The CDR3 sequence: CAWSVMGRSTDTQYF. CDR3 coding DNA: TGTGCCTGGAGTGTAATGGGCCGCAGCACAGATACGCAGTATTTT.

In DNA form, the CDR3 reads TGTGCCAGCAGCCGGGACAGGGGAGTATCTAATGAAAAACTGTTTTTT. Protein product: CASSRDRGVSNEKLFF. The chain joins TRBV2 to TRBJ1-4; 10 bases are a match to TRBD1. This CDR3 contains 16 residues. From germline, CDR1 is SNHLY and CDR2 FYNNEI. With 6 bases clipped from V and 3 bases from J, the junction kept 7 bases outside the gene matches. Combining the CDR3 with reference TRBV2 and TRBJ1-4 gives the whole variable domain EPEVTQTPSHQVTQMGQEVILRCVPISNHLYFYWYRQILGQKVEFLVSFYNNEISEKSEIFDDQFSVERPDGSNFTLKIRSTKLEDSAMYFCASSRDRGVSNEKLFFGSGTQLSVL.

This rearrangement joins TRBV29-1 to TRBJ2-5, with a possible D match to TRBD2 (5 bases). The CDR3 runs to 12 residues. With 6 bases removed from V and 3 bases from J, the gap between germline ends came to 11 bases. Looked up from germline, CDR1 is SQVTM and CDR2 is ANQGSEA. As DNA, the CDR3 is TGCAGCGTCCTCGACGGGGAAGAGACCCAGTACTTC. It yields the protein CSVLDGEETQYF.

This clone has a single count. V usage is TRBV7-2 and J usage is TRBJ2-2, with 8 bases that match TRBD2. The germline V gene has CDR1 SGHTA and CDR2 FQGNSA. Unmatched junction bases numbered 6, after V lost 5 bases and J lost 4 bases. The length of the CDR3 is 15 residues. This CDR3 reads CASSPGLAGTGELFF. The CDR3 DNA is TGTGCCAGCAGCCCTGGACTAGCTGGCACCGGGGAGCTGTTTTTT.

Here the CDR3 reads CASSATSVSYEQYF. In nucleotides, the CDR3 is TGTGCCAGCAGCGCAACTAGCGTCTCCTACGAGCAGTACTTC. This chain links TRBV13 with TRBJ2-7, with TRBD2 matching 7 bases. V dropped 5 bases and J dropped 0; count of bases not matched to a gene: 4. There are 14 residues in the CDR3. Germline CDR1 PRHDT, CDR2 FYEKMQ (reference sequence).

Written as DNA, the CDR3 is TGCGCCAGCAGCTTGACGGGGGACTACAATGAGCAGTTCTTC. Amino acid sequence: CASSLTGDYNEQFF. V gene TRBV5-1 combines with J gene TRBJ2-1, with D perhaps matching TRBD2 (6 bases). This CDR3 region has 14 residues. Germline V gives CDR1 SGHRS, CDR2 YFSETQ. Trimming removed 1 base from V and 3 bases from J, with 8 bases in between.